This TCR beta chain was sequenced in a study of siplizumab effects on memory and regulatory T cells. The study, taken as a whole, reports: Naive T cells looked more diverse than memory cells, and they looked like major contributors to the alloresponse. Siplizumab caused a significant drop in alloreactive sequences traceable to unstimulated CD4+ memory cells.

Per sample, 85,000 to 100,000 TCR templates underwent assay. TCRdb keeps only in-frame clones here, not all; method: immunoSEQ multiplex PCR. Among approximately 94,000 clones, roughly 97% were seen once, and the ten largest hold 0.031%. On this clone itself: The target antigen is unknown.

The CDR3 spans 11 residues. The source material was naive CD4+ T cells sorted from blood. The rearrangement joins TRBV6-7 to TRBJ2-5; weak D call: TRBD2 (7 bases). TRBV6-7 is given ORF status, its function remaining uncertain. The sequence came from a human donor in good health. The CDR3 DNA reads TGTGGAGTTGAGGGGGGGACGGCCCAGTACTTC. Translating it yields CGVEGGTAQYF.